This TCR beta chain derives from a study of blood T cell repertoires in COVID-19. Background on the study: The United States, Italy and Spain provided the acute and convalescent COVID-19 samples.

This clone has just one count. Trimming removed 0 bases from V and 7 bases from J, with 8 bases in between. Germline CDR1 SGHTS, CDR2 YDEGEE. The length of the CDR3 is 13 residues. Per the study methods: Quantification of nucleated cells was approximated via reference gene primer amplification. Using immunoSEQ multiplex PCR, the repertoire was profiled, and TCRdb retains in-frame clones only, with some absent. V and J calls and clone size come straight from that table; D and trimming were deduced from the DNA. The sample records approximately 210,000 clones, about 92% being singletons. The chain links TRBV5-8 to TRBJ2-1; tentatively, D is TRBD1 (6 bases). This receptor was identified in a man aged 30-40 years with acute or convalescent COVID-19. The sample comprised peripheral blood. The DNA for the CDR3 is TGTGCCAGCAGCTTGGACAGGGCGAATGAGCAGTTCTTC. Translated: CASSLDRANEQFF.